This T cell receptor (beta chain) was profiled in a study of radiotherapy plus CTLA-4 blockade in lung cancer. Broader study findings: Early blood T cell clone dynamics, with interferon-beta, were reported to best predict response. Among blood TCR repertoires after radiotherapy plus ipilimumab, tumor-derived clones expanded.

CDR3 length: 15 amino acids. Germline trimming cut 4 bases from V and 6 bases from J; bases unmatched to any gene: 6. Germline-derived CDR1 and CDR2 are SGHNT and YYREEE (reference sequence). A word on this clone: The target antigen is unknown.

TCRdb keeps only in-frame clones here, not all; method: immunoSEQ multiplex PCR. The sample has 35,000 to 45,000 clones, 60% to 80% seen once. The TCR comes from a human donor with non-small cell lung cancer whose response to radiotherapy plus ipilimumab could not be evaluated. The chain is built from TRBV5-4 and TRBJ1-4, with 10 bases fitting TRBD1. The sequencing used peripheral blood, collected from a patient treated with radiotherapy plus ipilimumab. The DNA of the CDR3 is TGTGCCAGCAGCAATCTAGGACAGGGGGATGAAAAACTGTTTTTT. It translates to CASSNLGQGDEKLFF.